The 19 T cell receptor beta chains in this list originate from one sample, sequenced in a study of T cells in Graves' hyperthyroidism and ophthalmopathy. RNA transcripts yielded amplified TCR beta CDR3 regions. The HTBI primer set served for first-round RT-PCR of the TCR CDR3. One entry per CDR3 protein results from TCRdb running MiXCR on the multiplex PCR reads. The sample records about 380,000 distinct CDR3 sequences, approximately 15% being singletons. The sample comprised blood. These TCRs come from a woman in her fifties or sixties with Graves' hyperthyroidism.

This clonotype was counted many times. V usage is TRBV11-2 and J usage is TRBJ2-7; TRBD1 is a possible D gene (6 bases). Germline V CDR1 and CDR2: SGHAT, FQNNGV. Trimming pared 3 bases from V and 0 bases from J, leaving 9 bases between. The CDR3 runs 14 residues. The CDR3 DNA sequence: TGTGCCAGCAGCTTGAACAGGGACTCCTACGAGCAGTACTTC. The encoded protein is CASSLNRDSYEQYF.

This clonotype was counted many times. The CDR3: CASSQEVFGPPEAFF. In DNA, the CDR3 is TGTGCCAGCAGCCAAGAGGTCTTTGGCCCCCCTGAAGCTTTCTTT. The chain joins TRBV3-1 to TRBJ1-1; no reliable D call. The CDR3 is 15 amino acids. Germline V gives CDR1 LGHDT, CDR2 YNNKEL (reference sequence). V lost 0 bases and J lost 6, with 14 bases in between.

This clonotype was recorded many times. The rearrangement uses TRBV30 and TRBJ2-3; possibly TRBD2 for D (6 bases). CDR3 length equals 15 residues. Germline V gene sequence: CDR1 GTSNPN, CDR2 SVGIG (reference sequence). Trimming took off 1 base at V and 4 bases at J, with 15 bases between the two ends. This chain's CDR3 is CAWSAGGIKADTQYF. The CDR3, as DNA: TGTGCCTGGAGTGCGGGCGGGATTAAGGCAGATACGCAGTATTTT.

This clonotype was seen many times. The CDR3 reads CASSFPGQGTDTQYF. The CDR3 region has the DNA TGTGCCAGCAGTTTCCCGGGACAGGGCACAGATACGCAGTATTTT. J is TRBJ2-3 and V is TRBV27; 8 bases align to TRBD1. The CDR3 loop spans 15 amino acids. The germline CDR1 and CDR2 sequences are MNHEY and SMNVEV (reference sequence). V trimming: 3 bases; J trimming: 1 base; junction bases outside the gene matches: 3.

Many counts were recorded for this clonotype. The chain employs TRBV20-1 and TRBJ2-1; 11 bases align to TRBD2. The CDR3 sequence is 15 residues long. The V segment lost 3 bases and the J segment 8 bases; nucleotides outside the gene matches: 9. CDR1 is DFQATT, CDR2 SNEGSKA, per germline (reference sequence). CDR3 sequence reads: CSARTSGTWGHEQFF. In nucleotides, the CDR3 is TGCAGTGCTAGGACTAGCGGGACGTGGGGCCATGAGCAGTTCTTC.

This clonotype was seen a handful of times. The genes are TRBV5-1 and TRBJ2-3; D perhaps matches TRBD2 (5 bases). The CDR3 spans 17 residues. In germline, CDR1 is SGHRS, CDR2 YFSETQ. V was pared by 4 bases and J by 1 base, with 19 bases between. The CDR3 sequence: CASSPALLRGRTDTQYF. CDR3 nucleotides: TGCGCCAGCAGCCCGGCCCTGCTCCGCGGGCGCACAGATACGCAGTATTTT.

This chain links TRBV5-1 with TRBJ2-4, with D tentatively TRBD1 (6 bases). Trimming left V 0 bases short and J 6 bases short, with 16 bases between. This CDR3 has 16 residues. Germline lookup yields CDR1 SGHRS and CDR2 YFSETQ. Here the CDR3 DNA reads TGCGCCAGCAGCTTGGAACAGGGAGATCCTAGAAACATTCAGTACTTC. The encoded protein is CASSLEQGDPRNIQYF. Full variable domain (outside the CDR3, taken from reference TRBV5-1 and TRBJ2-4): KAGVTQTPRYLIKTRGQQVTLSCSPISGHRSVSWYQQTPGQGLQFLFEYFSETQRNKGNFPGRFSGRQFSNSRSEMNVSTLELGDSALYLCASSLEQGDPRNIQYFGAGTRLSVL.

This clonotype was counted many times. The gene calls are TRBV7-8 and TRBJ2-7, with TRBD2 matching 8 bases. The CDR3 extends over 17 amino acids. J lost 6 bases, V lost 4 bases, and 17 bases had no gene match. Per the germline V gene, CDR1 is SGHVS and CDR2 is FQNEAQ. CDR3 region: CASSSRVAGFSFSEQYF. In DNA, the CDR3 is TGTGCCAGCAGCTCCCGTGTAGCGGGGTTTTCGTTTTCCGAGCAGTACTTC.

This clonotype was found many times. The rearrangement joins TRBV19 to TRBJ1-5; 9 bases agree with TRBD1. The CDR3 covers 15 residues. V shed 7 bases, J shed 6 bases, and the junction held 10 bases outside the gene matches. Germline V gene sequence: CDR1 LNHDA, CDR2 SQIVND (reference sequence). The CDR3 DNA reads TGTGCCAGTACTCAGGACAGGGGAGGGGGTCAGCCCCAGCATTTT. This codes for CASTQDRGGGQPQHF.

This clonotype has a count of ten or more. The V and J genes are TRBV20-1 and TRBJ2-3; D not resolved. Trimming left V 1 base short and J 6 bases short, with 5 bases between. The length of the CDR3 is 11 residues. Germline CDR1 reads DFQATT; CDR2 reads SNEGSKA (reference sequence). The CDR3 spells CSARVHDTQYF. In nucleotides, the CDR3 is TGCAGTGCTAGAGTACATGATACGCAGTATTTT.

There are many counts of this clonotype. This chain connects TRBV7-9 to TRBJ2-5; tentative D call: TRBD2 (5 bases). Per the germline V gene, CDR1 is SEHNR and CDR2 is FQNEAQ (reference sequence). The V and J ends lost 5 bases and 5 bases respectively, with 15 bases between them. CDR3 length equals 14 residues. The CDR3 loop reads CASSRTSLSETQYF. CDR3 nucleotides: TGTGCCAGCAGCCGAACTAGTTTGAGTGAGACCCAGTACTTC.

This clonotype was found many times. CDR3 sequence: CSVDDRGRITEAFF. Here the CDR3 DNA reads TGCAGCGTTGACGACAGGGGTCGGATTACTGAAGCTTTCTTT. The chain recombines TRBV29-1 with TRBJ1-1; 8 nucleotides agree with TRBD1. CDR3 length: 14 amino acids. The germline V gene encodes CDR1 SQVTM and CDR2 ANQGSEA. The junction had 8 bases not matched to a gene; V was cut back by 3 bases and J by 5 bases.

This clonotype has just a few counts. The chain combines TRBV24-1 with TRBJ2-2; D call uncertain. This CDR3 has 13 residues. Trimming cost V 5 bases and J 1 base, with 4 bases left between them. Germline assignment: CDR1 KGHDR and CDR2 SFDVKD. CDR3 sequence reads: CATSVQNTGELFF. For the CDR3, the DNA is TGTGCCACCAGTGTTCAGAACACCGGGGAGCTGTTTTTT.

The V and J genes are TRBV7-9 and TRBJ2-3, with D perhaps TRBD1 or TRBD2 (6 bases each). CDR1 is SEHNR and CDR2 is FQNEAQ in the germline V gene (reference sequence). This CDR3 region has 15 residues. V was shortened by 4 bases and J by 2 bases, with 13 bases between the two germline ends. The CDR3 protein is CASSSDGGPTDTQYF. The DNA of the CDR3 is TGTGCCAGCAGCTCAGACGGGGGCCCCACAGATACGCAGTATTTT.

This clonotype has a count of ten or more. The V and J genes are TRBV19 and TRBJ2-7; possible D gene TRBD2, 5 bases. Trimming took off 2 bases at V and 3 bases at J, with 11 bases between the two ends. Germline values: CDR1 LNHDA, CDR2 SQIVND (reference sequence). CDR3 length: 14 amino acids. The CDR3 region is CASSIRAGNYEQYF. The CDR3, as DNA: TGTGCCAGTAGTATACGGGCGGGTAACTACGAGCAGTACTTC.

Ten or more counts support this clonotype. This chain joins TRBV28 and TRBJ1-1; D remains ambiguous. The V gene's germline CDR1 is MDHEN and CDR2 SYDVKM. The CDR3 runs to 14 residues. The V gene lost 5 bases and the J gene lost 1 base, with 11 bases spanning the gap. CDR3 in DNA: TGTGCCAGCAGTGACATACAGACGAACACTGAAGCTTTCTTT. This translates into CASSDIQTNTEAFF. The full variable domain, completed using reference TRBV28 and TRBJ1-1, is DVKVTQSSRYLVKRTGEKVFLECVQDMDHENMFWYRQDPGLGLRLIYFSYDVKMKEKGDIPEGYSVSREKKERFSLILESASTNQTSMYLCASSDIQTNTEAFFGQGTRLTVV.

This clonotype was recorded many times. The rearrangement joins TRBV5-8 to TRBJ2-5; 8 bases align to TRBD1. The germline CDR1 and CDR2 sequences are SGHTS and YDEGEE. The CDR3 contains 16 residues. Trimming at V came to 1 base and at J to 1 base, leaving 6 bases not matched to a gene. CDR3 bases: TGTGCCAGCAGCTTGTTGGACAGGGAGGCCCAAGAGACCCAGTACTTC. Amino acids: CASSLLDREAQETQYF.

This clonotype showed up just a few times. The chain uses TRBV27 and TRBJ2-2, with TRBD2 matching over 11 bases. With 4 bases clipped from V and 0 bases from J, the junction kept 1 base outside the gene matches. CDR1 is MNHEY, CDR2 SMNVEV, per germline (reference sequence). This CDR3 spans 16 amino acids. As DNA, the CDR3 is TGTGCCAGCAGTTCACTAGCGGGAGCGAACACCGGGGAGCTGTTTTTT. This sequence encodes CASSSLAGANTGELFF.

V gene TRBV20-1 combines with J gene TRBJ1-2; D remains ambiguous. Trimming removed 3 bases from V and 8 bases from J, with 7 bases in between. In germline, CDR1 is DFQATT, CDR2 SNEGSKA (reference sequence). This CDR3 has 10 residues. Written as DNA, the CDR3 is TGCAGTGCTAGTAGGGTCGGCTACACCTTC. Encoded protein: CSASRVGYTF.